This passage covers 28 T cell receptor beta chains from one sample sequenced in a study of molecular identifiers for immune sequencing clone quantification. TCRdb independently ran MiXCR on the PCR reads; one entry per CDR3 protein. The sample holds roughly 10,000 distinct CDR3 sequences, about a fifth seen once. Sequenced: naive CD8+ T cells from blood, with Jurkat cell RNA spiked in. As for subset: FACS-sorted CD8+CD4-CCR7+CD45RA+ naive T cells. All receptors come from a human donor in good health. Some libraries in this study had Jurkat cell RNA spiked in.

This clonotype was observed a handful of times. A clone one base away is much larger, so this may be a read error. The chain is built from TRBV7-9 and TRBJ1-3; TRBD1 aligns across 7 bases. The germline V gene encodes CDR1 SEHNR and CDR2 FQNEAQ (reference sequence). The CDR3 loop spans 21 amino acids. CDR3 region: CASSLPVTGEVSRGPGNAIYF. The CDR3 nucleotides read TGTGCCAGCAGCTTACCCGTTACAGGGGAAGTCAGTAGGGGACCTGGAAACGCCATATATTTT.

The DNA for the CDR3 is TGCAGTGCTAGAGTCGCCACGATCCGGGACACCCCCTACGAGCAGTACTTC. It translates to CSARVATIRDTPYEQYF. V and J are TRBV20-1 and TRBJ2-7, with a weak D call TRBD1 (6 bases). With 1 base removed from V and 2 bases from J, the gap between germline ends came to 21 bases. The CDR3 sequence is 17 residues long. From germline, CDR1 is DFQATT and CDR2 SNEGSKA (reference sequence).

Ten or more counts support this clonotype. The V call is TRBV6-2 or TRBV6-3, the J call TRBJ2-2, with D tentatively TRBD1 or TRBD2 (5 bases each). V was pared by 8 bases and J by 4 bases, with 23 bases between. The CDR3 has 17 residues. CDR1 and CDR2 from the germline V gene are MNHEY and SVGEGT. The chain's CDR3 is CASRKRDRTEITGELFF. CDR3 DNA sequence: TGTGCCAGCCGAAAAAGGGACCGGACGGAAATCACCGGGGAGCTGTTTTTT.

This clonotype was seen repeatedly, ten times or more. V usage is TRBV12-3 or TRBV12-4 and J usage is TRBJ1-6, with 8 bases aligning to TRBD1. Trimming removed 5 bases from V and 2 bases from J; junction bases left unmatched: 5. The CDR3 length is 16 residues. CDR3 nucleotide sequence: TGTGCCAGCAGTCCGACAGGGGTAACCTATAATTCACCCCTCCACTTT. It specifies CASSPTGVTYNSPLHF.

Details on this clonotype: Possible read error: a much larger clone is one base away. The chain carries TRBV3-1 and TRBJ1-1, with a possible D match to TRBD1 (5 bases). Germline V gene sequence: CDR1 LGHDT, CDR2 YNNKEL (reference sequence). The CDR3 totals 15 residues. As DNA, the CDR3 is TGTGCCACCAGCCACACCTGGGGGGGGAACACTGAAGCTTTCTTT. It is translated as CATSHTWGGNTEAFF.

The chain has TRBV5-6 and TRBJ2-7, with 9 positions matching TRBD1. This CDR3 spans 16 amino acids. The V gene's germline CDR1 is SGHDT and CDR2 YYEEEE. After removal of 4 bases from V and 0 bases from J, the junction contained 8 bases not matched to a gene. This CDR3 is CASSLKDRGYSYEQYF. The CDR3 nucleotides read TGTGCCAGCAGCCTTAAGGACAGGGGATACTCCTACGAGCAGTACTTC.

This clonotype is labeled medium-sized. The rearrangement uses TRBV20-1 and TRBJ2-3; 12 bases match TRBD2. This CDR3 has 17 amino acids. J gave up 5 bases and V 4 bases, and 13 bases lay outside the gene matches. Germline loops: CDR1 DFQATT, CDR2 SNEGSKA (reference sequence). In DNA form, the CDR3 reads TGCAGTGCTAAGCAACTAGCGGGAGGACCTTCAAGAGATACGCAGTATTTT. Translating it yields CSAKQLAGGPSRDTQYF.

As concerns this clonotype: This clone may be a read error of a much larger clone one base away. This rearrangement joins TRBV6-5 to TRBJ2-1; D is ambiguous. Germline V gives CDR1 MNHEY, CDR2 SVGAGI. The CDR3 is 13 residues long. Trimming removed 7 bases from V and 16 bases from J, with 23 bases in between. DNA of the CDR3: TGTGCCAGCACAGTAGGGCCCCAGCGAGCTCAATTCTTC. The encoded protein is CASTVGPQRAQFF.

Details on this clonotype: A much larger clone differs by one base, so this may be a read error. CDR3 sequence (DNA): TGCGCCAGCAGCCAAGCTCCGGGCTATGAGCAGTTCTTC. It translates to CASSQAPGYEQFF. The chain carries TRBV4-1 and TRBJ2-1; D is undetermined. CDR1 is MGHRA and CDR2 is YSYEKL in the germline V gene. The CDR3 spans 13 residues. The V gene lost 1 base and the J gene lost 8 bases, with 9 bases spanning the gap.

By frequency in the sample, this clonotype is medium-sized (0.01 to 0.1%). This chain links TRBV27 with TRBJ1-1; the match to TRBD1 covers 8 bases. The length of the CDR3 is 15 residues. J gave up 3 bases and V 5 bases, and 8 bases lay outside the gene matches. Germline V gene data show CDR1 as MNHEY and CDR2 as SMNVEV (reference sequence). This CDR3 reads CASSGQGLGYTEAFF. The CDR3 DNA reads as TGTGCCAGCAGTGGACAGGGTTTGGGGTACACTGAAGCTTTCTTT.

This clonotype is labeled as medium-sized. The V and J genes are TRBV20-1 and TRBJ2-5; 11 nucleotides align to TRBD2. Germline V lookup: CDR1 DFQATT, CDR2 SNEGSKA (reference sequence). V was clipped by 0 bases and J by 3 bases; unmatched bases: 6. The CDR3 consists of 16 residues. In DNA form, the CDR3 reads TGCAGTGCTAGAGATACTAGCGGGGGCCCAGAAGAGACCCAGTACTTC. Amino acid sequence: CSARDTSGGPEETQYF.

This clonotype is judged medium-sized. The J gene is TRBJ2-3, the V gene TRBV7-9; 9 bases fit TRBD2. Losses at the gene ends were 5 bases for V and 2 bases for J; bases not matched to a gene: 5. Germline CDR1 reads SEHNR; CDR2 reads FQNEAQ (reference sequence). There are 15 residues in the CDR3. The CDR3 nucleotides read TGTGCCAGCAGCCCTCGACTAGCGGACACAGATACGCAGTATTTT. It is translated as CASSPRLADTDTQYF.

A note on this clonotype: A read error may be the cause here, since a much bigger clone is one base away. The conserved phenylalanine or tryptophan normally closing the CDR3 is absent here, so this likely arose from a read error. J is TRBJ1-2 and V is TRBV29-1, with D unresolved. The ends were cut back, 1 base at V and 2 bases at J, with 11 bases in the middle. Looked up from germline, CDR1 is SQVTM and CDR2 is ANQGSEA. CDR3 length: 14 amino acids. The CDR3 here is CSVEVWRENYGYTL. CDR3 coding DNA: TGCAGCGTTGAAGTATGGCGGGAAAACTATGGCTACACCCTC.

Ten or more counts support this clonotype. The chain carries TRBV7-2 and TRBJ1-4; D uncertain. CDR1 is SGHTA and CDR2 is FQGNSA in the germline V gene. Trimming stripped 0 bases from V and 7 bases from J, with 12 bases between. The CDR3 length is 15 residues. In nucleotides, the CDR3 is TGTGCCAGCAGCTTAGCTGGCAGTCGGGGTGAAAAACTGTTTTTT. This encodes CASSLAGSRGEKLFF.

A word on this clonotype: This clone may be a read error of a much larger clone one base away. The rearrangement joins TRBV6-6 to TRBJ2-1; D possibly matches TRBD1 or TRBD2 (5 bases each). This CDR3 comprises 18 residues. CDR1 and CDR2 from the germline V gene are MNHNY and SVGAGI (reference sequence). The CDR3 reads CASGYSTGRLTTYNEQFF. CDR3 coding DNA: TGTGCCAGCGGTTACTCCACGGGGCGTCTAACAACTTACAATGAGCAGTTCTTC.

The table lists this clonotype with many counts. The chain employs TRBV13 and TRBJ2-1; D is possibly TRBD2 (5 bases). The CDR3 length is 16 residues. V was pared by 0 bases and J by 2 bases, with 11 bases between. Germline CDR1 reads PRHDT; CDR2 reads FYEKMQ (reference sequence). The CDR3 bases are TGTGCCAGCAGCTTAGGTCGGGGAAATCCCTACAATGAGCAGTTCTTC. Translation gives CASSLGRGNPYNEQFF.

This clonotype has a count of ten or more. The chain has TRBV5-8 and TRBJ2-1; D possibly matches TRBD1 or TRBD2 (6 bases each). The ends were cut back, 10 bases at V and 0 bases at J, with 20 bases in the middle. The CDR3 runs 16 residues. Germline V gene data show CDR1 as SGHTS and CDR2 as YDEGEE. CDR3 loop: CASGAGMGVSYNEQFF. The CDR3 DNA reads as TGTGCCTCGGGGGCAGGTATGGGGGTCTCCTACAATGAGCAGTTCTTC. The full variable domain, rest sourced from reference TRBV5-8 and TRBJ2-1, is EAGVTQSPTHLIKTRGQQATLRCSPISGHTSVYWYQQALGLGLQFLLWYDEGEERNRGNFPPRFSGRQFPNYSSELNVNALELEDSALYLCASGAGMGVSYNEQFFGPGTRLTVL.

Sample share makes this clonotype medium-sized. The chain has TRBV6-2 or TRBV6-3 and TRBJ1-1, with 10 bases fitting TRBD1. J was trimmed by 5 bases and V by 0 bases; bases with no gene match: 18. Per the germline V gene, CDR1 is MNHEY and CDR2 is SVGEGT. The CDR3 has 20 residues. CDR3 amino acids: CASSYSSSPFGTGAVTEAFF. DNA for the CDR3: TGTGCCAGCAGTTACTCGTCCAGTCCGTTCGGGACAGGGGCGGTGACTGAAGCTTTCTTT.

This clonotype showed up many times. This chain connects TRBV4-3 to TRBJ2-7; D ambiguous. In germline, CDR1 is LGHNA, CDR2 YSLEER. V was cut by 1 base and J by 0 bases, with 7 bases left in between. CDR3 size: 14 residues. The DNA for the CDR3 is TGCGCCAGCAGCCAAGGGCTGAACTCCTACGAGCAGTACTTC. Protein sequence: CASSQGLNSYEQYF.

With respect to this clonotype: The junction and the germline gene differ at one end; a read error may be behind it. This chain uses TRBV29-1 with TRBJ2-3; D gene unclear. In germline, CDR1 is SQVTM, CDR2 ANQGSEA. This CDR3 has 15 amino acids. This CDR3 is CSVAVDPSATATQYF. CDR3 DNA: TGCAGTGTTGCGGTGGACCCCTCCGCTACAGCTACGCAGTATTTT.

Note on this clonotype: The conserved phenylalanine or tryptophan is not found at the CDR3 terminus, so this likely reflects a read error. V usage is TRBV20-1 and J usage is TRBJ1-6, with D perhaps matching TRBD1 (6 bases). Germline loops: CDR1 DFQATT, CDR2 SNEGSKA (reference sequence). Deletions cut 6 bases from V and 7 bases from J, with 13 bases between. CDR3 length: 13 amino acids. For the CDR3, the DNA is TGCAGTGCCCTAGGGCAGGGGAATTCACCCCTCCACAAT. It translates to CSALGQGNSPLHN.

Ten or more counts support this clonotype. This chain connects TRBV28 to TRBJ2-7; no clear D gene. CDR1 is MDHEN, CDR2 SYDVKM, per germline. The CDR3 has 17 amino acids. Trimming removed 5 bases at V and 0 bases at J, with 20 bases between. Here the CDR3 reads CASSPSGGPHLSYEQYF. Written as DNA, the CDR3 is TGTGCCAGCAGTCCCTCGGGTGGCCCCCACCTCTCCTACGAGCAGTACTTC.

This clonotype is categorized as medium-sized. CDR3 loop: CASSDTGKGTQYF. The CDR3, as DNA: TGTGCCAGCAGTGACACAGGGAAGGGTACGCAGTATTTT. This sequence joins TRBV12-3 or TRBV12-4 and TRBJ2-3, with D perhaps TRBD1 (6 bases). The CDR3 is made up of 13 amino acids. The ends were cut back, 5 bases at V and 8 bases at J, with 14 bases in the middle.

By proportion, this clonotype is medium-sized. The genes are TRBV4-3 and TRBJ1-5; 7 bases are a match to TRBD1. The CDR3 length is 13 residues. Unmatched junction bases numbered 1, after V lost 2 bases and J lost 6 bases. Germline CDR1 is LGHNA and CDR2 is YSLEER. The CDR3 nucleotides read TGCGCCAGCAGCCAATACAGGGGTCAGCCCCAGCATTTT. Translating gives CASSQYRGQPQHF.

The V gene is TRBV28, the J gene TRBJ2-1, with 7 positions matching TRBD2. This CDR3 has 15 residues. Germline values: CDR1 MDHEN, CDR2 SYDVKM. Trimming at V came to 1 base and at J to 5 bases, leaving 5 bases not matched to a gene. The CDR3 sequence is CASSLLGGDHNEQFF. For the CDR3, the DNA is TGTGCCAGCAGTTTATTGGGGGGGGATCACAATGAGCAGTTCTTC.

By share of the sample, this clonotype is medium-sized (0.01 to 0.1%). The chain employs TRBV7-2 and TRBJ2-3; possibly TRBD2 for D (6 bases). The CDR3 runs 15 residues. Germline V gene data show CDR1 as SGHTA and CDR2 as FQGNSA. V was pared by 5 bases and J by 8 bases, with 20 bases between. DNA of the CDR3: TGTGCCAGCAGCCTAAACCGGGACTTCCAACTTACGCAGTATTTT. Its protein is CASSLNRDFQLTQYF.

This sequence joins TRBV6-2 or TRBV6-3 and TRBJ2-7; unclear D gene. Trimming took 3 bases from V and 2 from J, leaving 8 bases between them. CDR3 length equals 13 residues. Germline V gives CDR1 MNHEY, CDR2 SVGEGT. This CDR3 is CASSYLVPYEQYF. CDR3 nucleotides: TGTGCCAGCAGTTATTTGGTTCCCTACGAGCAGTACTTC.

By share of the sample, this clonotype is medium-sized. This rearrangement joins TRBV7-9 to TRBJ2-1; D uncertain. The CDR3 runs to 11 residues. V was shortened by 5 bases and J by 8 bases, with 7 bases between the two germline ends. The germline gives CDR1 SEHNR, CDR2 FQNEAQ (reference sequence). As DNA, the CDR3 is TGTGCCAGCAGCGAAGTAGATGAGCAGTTCTTC. Its protein product is CASSEVDEQFF.